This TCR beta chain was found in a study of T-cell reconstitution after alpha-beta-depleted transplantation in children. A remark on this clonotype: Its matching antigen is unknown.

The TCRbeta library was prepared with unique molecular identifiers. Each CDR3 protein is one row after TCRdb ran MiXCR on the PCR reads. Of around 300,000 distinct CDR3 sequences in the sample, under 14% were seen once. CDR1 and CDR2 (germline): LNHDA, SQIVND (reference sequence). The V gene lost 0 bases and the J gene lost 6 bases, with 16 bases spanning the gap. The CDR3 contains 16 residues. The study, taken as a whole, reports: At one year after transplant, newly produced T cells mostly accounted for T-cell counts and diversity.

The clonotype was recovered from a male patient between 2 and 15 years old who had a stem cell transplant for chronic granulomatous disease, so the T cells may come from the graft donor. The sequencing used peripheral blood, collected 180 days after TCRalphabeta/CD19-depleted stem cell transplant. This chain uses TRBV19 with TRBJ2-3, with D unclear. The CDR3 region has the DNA TGTGCCAGTAGTATAGATATGGGTCAGGTTAAGGATACGCAGTATTTT. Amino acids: CASSIDMGQVKDTQYF.